These 20 T cell receptor beta chains were all obtained from the same sample, sequenced in a study of blood T cell repertoires in COVID-19. TCRdb keeps only in-frame clones here, not all; method: immunoSEQ multiplex PCR. Of 300,000 or so clones in the sample, approximately 85% were seen once. Sequencing input: peripheral blood. These receptors came from a woman in her fifties or sixties with acute or convalescent COVID-19.

The chain employs TRBV10-3 and TRBJ2-1; no definite D call. CDR1 and CDR2 from the germline V gene are ENHRY and SYGVKD. V was clipped by 6 bases and J by 0 bases, with 9 bases between them. This CDR3 comprises 14 residues. The DNA of the CDR3 is TGTGCCATCAGAAAAGACAACTCCTACAATGAGCAGTTCTTC. Translating it yields CAIRKDNSYNEQFF.

The CDR3 region has the DNA TGTGCCAGCAGTCCCTCATTGACAGGGCTTAGAAACACCATATATTTT. Protein sequence: CASSPSLTGLRNTIYF. The chain employs TRBV28 and TRBJ1-3; 7 bases line up with TRBD1. J gave up 5 bases and V 5 bases, and 12 bases lay outside the gene matches. The CDR3 has 16 amino acids. Germline V CDR1 and CDR2: MDHEN, SYDVKM. The full variable domain, completed using reference TRBV28 and TRBJ1-3, is DVKVTQSSRYLVKRTGEKVFLECVQDMDHENMFWYRQDPGLGLRLIYFSYDVKMKEKGDIPEGYSVSREKKERFSLILESASTNQTSMYLCASSPSLTGLRNTIYFGEGSWLTVV.

The chain uses TRBV3-1 (or the pseudogene TRBV3-2) and TRBJ2-3; 7 bases align to TRBD2. The germline CDR1 and CDR2 sequences are LGHDT and YNNKEL (reference sequence). This CDR3 comprises 15 residues. V lost 3 bases to trimming and J lost 2 bases; unmatched junction nucleotides: 5. The CDR3 here is CASSQAREVTDTQYF. Here the CDR3 DNA reads TGTGCCAGCAGCCAGGCACGGGAGGTCACAGATACGCAGTATTTT.

This clone was observed a single time. The chain uses TRBV5-6 and TRBJ2-1, with 7 bases aligning to TRBD1. The CDR3 sequence is 13 residues long. Unmatched junction bases numbered 4, after V lost 4 bases and J lost 6 bases. Germline CDR1 is SGHDT and CDR2 is YYEEEE. CDR3 region: CASSPGTANEQFF. For the CDR3, the DNA is TGTGCCAGCAGCCCAGGGACAGCCAATGAGCAGTTCTTC.

This clone has at least ten counts. The V call is TRBV4-1, the J call TRBJ2-1, with 12 bases identical to TRBD2. V dropped 1 base and J dropped 4; count of bases not matched to a gene: 8. The germline V gene has CDR1 MGHRA and CDR2 YSYEKL. The CDR3 extends over 18 amino acids. The CDR3 reads CASSQADFLAGGYNEQFF. The CDR3 DNA follows: TGCGCCAGCAGCCAAGCAGACTTTCTAGCGGGGGGGTACAATGAGCAGTTCTTC.

J is TRBJ2-2 and V is TRBV6-5, with a possible D match to TRBD2 (5 bases). Germline assignment: CDR1 MNHEY and CDR2 SVGAGI. There are 13 residues in the CDR3. Deletions cut 7 bases from V and 3 bases from J, with 9 bases between. CDR3 in amino acids: CASTKEDTGELFF. CDR3 DNA: TGTGCCAGCACCAAGGAGGACACCGGGGAGCTGTTTTTT.

V usage is TRBV7-2 and J usage is TRBJ1-1, with TRBD1 as a possible D gene (6 bases). Germline CDR1 reads SGHTA; CDR2 reads FQGNSA. Trimming removed 1 base from V and 7 bases from J, with 10 bases in between. This CDR3 has 13 amino acids. DNA of the CDR3: TGTGCCAGCAGCTTAGACAGGGTTAATGAAGCTTTCTTT. This codes for CASSLDRVNEAFF.

The chain is built from TRBV7-9 and TRBJ2-7, with no clear D. The V end lost 5 bases, the J end lost 4 bases, and 9 bases lay between the germline ends. This CDR3 contains 12 residues. Per germline, CDR1 SEHNR and CDR2 FQNEAQ (reference sequence). CDR3 DNA sequence: TGTGCCAGCAGCCCCTCTAGGTACGAGCAGTACTTC. This encodes CASSPSRYEQYF.

V usage is TRBV28 and J usage is TRBJ1-1; D gene uncertain. This CDR3 is 12 amino acids long. The germline V gene has CDR1 MDHEN and CDR2 SYDVKM. V lost 2 bases, J lost 6 bases, and 7 bases lay in between. The CDR3 loop is CASSLEKAEAFF. CDR3 in DNA: TGTGCCAGCAGTTTAGAGAAAGCTGAAGCTTTCTTT.

The J gene is TRBJ1-1, the V gene TRBV29-1, with D possibly being TRBD1 (6 bases). V was clipped by 3 bases and J by 0 bases, with 14 bases between them. This CDR3 is built from 15 residues. Germline CDR1 is SQVTM and CDR2 is ANQGSEA. The CDR3 DNA follows: TGCAGCGTTGACCAGAGGGGGGGGATGAACACTGAAGCTTTCTTT. It encodes CSVDQRGGMNTEAFF.

The rearrangement joins TRBV7-3 to TRBJ2-7; 7 positions agree with TRBD2. This CDR3 spans 14 amino acids. In germline, CDR1 is SGHTA, CDR2 FQGTGA. With 0 bases clipped from V and 6 bases from J, the junction kept 5 bases outside the gene matches. In nucleotides, the CDR3 is TGTGCCAGCAGCTTAACGAAACCTAGCGGCGAGCAGTACTTC. Its translation: CASSLTKPSGEQYF. The variable domain in full, completed from reference TRBV7-3 and TRBJ2-7, reads GAGVSQTPSNKVTEKGKYVELRCDPISGHTALYWYRQSLGQGPEFLIYFQGTGAADDSGLPNDRFFAVRPEGSVSTLKIQRTERGDSAVYLCASSLTKPSGEQYFGPGTRLTVT.

This chain joins TRBV19 and TRBJ1-5; D gene unclear. The CDR3 length is 13 residues. V lost 5 bases and J lost 5, with 10 bases in between. Germline CDR1 and CDR2: LNHDA and SQIVND (reference sequence). The CDR3 here is CASSSYRDQPQHF. The CDR3 nucleotides are TGTGCCAGTAGTTCCTACAGAGATCAGCCCCAGCATTTT.

The rearrangement links TRBV7-2 to TRBJ2-7, with a weak D call TRBD2 (5 bases). Trimming took off 5 bases at V and 2 bases at J, with 13 bases between the two ends. This CDR3 is 14 amino acids long. CDR1 and CDR2 (germline): SGHTA, FQGNSA. CDR3 region: CASSPAVLTYEQYF. The CDR3 nucleotides read TGTGCCAGCAGCCCAGCGGTTTTGACCTACGAGCAGTACTTC.

The genes are TRBV29-1 and TRBJ2-3; no clear D gene. The germline V gene has CDR1 SQVTM and CDR2 ANQGSEA. This CDR3 spans 13 amino acids. V gave up 6 bases and J gave up 2 bases, with 12 bases separating them. Written as DNA, the CDR3 is TGCAGCGTAAGCCCCGAAACCACAGATACGCAGTATTTT. As protein: CSVSPETTDTQYF.

The rearrangement joins TRBV24-1 to TRBJ2-3, with a tentative D call TRBD1 (5 bases). The V gene lost 2 bases and the J gene lost 6 bases, with 14 bases spanning the gap. There are 15 residues in the CDR3. Germline V gene sequence: CDR1 KGHDR, CDR2 SFDVKD. The CDR3 loop reads CATSDSQGYRDTQYF. In DNA form, the CDR3 reads TGTGCCACCAGTGATTCTCAGGGTTATCGGGATACGCAGTATTTT.

V usage is TRBV7-2 and J usage is TRBJ1-2; D might be TRBD1 (6 bases). The CDR3 totals 19 residues. Germline V gene data show CDR1 as SGHTA and CDR2 as FQGNSA. Trimming stripped 1 base from V and 0 bases from J, with 21 bases between. The CDR3 loop is CASSLELTGRTVANYGYTF. CDR3 nucleotide sequence: TGTGCCAGCAGCTTAGAATTGACAGGTAGAACTGTGGCTAACTATGGCTACACCTTC.

This chain joins TRBV29-1 and TRBJ2-2; a possible D gene is TRBD1 (5 bases). The ends were cut back, 6 bases at V and 5 bases at J, with 22 bases in the middle. Germline V CDR1 and CDR2: SQVTM, ANQGSEA. This CDR3 spans 16 amino acids. The DNA of the CDR3 is TGCAGCGTCCAGCCCCCTGGGGCAGGGAATACCGGGGAGCTGTTTTTT. This codes for CSVQPPGAGNTGELFF.

The chain combines TRBV7-6 with TRBJ2-5, with D possibly matching TRBD2 (6 bases). Germline CDR1 reads SGHVS; CDR2 reads FNYEAQ. The CDR3 is 14 residues long. The ends were cut back, 0 bases at V and 3 bases at J, with 8 bases in the middle. The CDR3 DNA reads TGTGCCAGCAGCTTAGCGCCGGGAGAAGAGACCCAGTACTTC. It codes for CASSLAPGEETQYF.

The gene calls are TRBV24-1 and TRBJ1-4; maybe TRBD1 (5 bases). The germline CDR1 and CDR2 sequences are KGHDR and SFDVKD. There are 16 residues in the CDR3. Trimming pared 3 bases from V and 3 bases from J, leaving 13 bases between. The CDR3 is CATSDTTGGANEKLFF. As DNA, the CDR3 is TGTGCCACCAGTGATACTACCGGGGGTGCTAATGAAAAACTGTTTTTT.

This clone was detected once. V is TRBV24-1 and J is TRBJ2-1; D perhaps matches TRBD2 (6 bases). Germline loops: CDR1 KGHDR, CDR2 SFDVKD. The CDR3 is made up of 16 amino acids. V shed 3 bases and J shed 5 bases, with 16 bases lying between them. CDR3 sequence: CATSDRTARLDNEQFF. The CDR3 DNA sequence: TGTGCCACCAGTGATCGAACAGCGAGACTAGACAATGAGCAGTTCTTC.